This TCR beta chain is from a study of cytomegalovirus exposure and HLA in healthy donors. Study conclusions and caveats: Reports indicated that the classifier achieved high specificity and sensitivity in diagnosing cytomegalovirus status.

About this clone: Its antigen is as yet unknown.

It was with 60 Vbeta and 13 Jbeta primers that the PCR ran. Method: immunoSEQ multiplex PCR; TCRdb's copy keeps in-frame clones and lacks some. Of about 130,000 clones listed, about 74% are singletons. The sequence was collected from a woman in her forties or fifties in good health and CMV-seropositive. The specimen sequenced was PBMCs.

Here the CDR3 reads CASSRSGGLRQETQYF. Written as DNA, the CDR3 is TGTGCCAGCAGCCGGAGCGGCGGACTGAGACAAGAGACCCAGTACTTC. The chain joins TRBV11-3 to TRBJ2-5; D is perhaps TRBD2 (5 bases). The ends were cut back, 5 bases at V and 2 bases at J, with 18 bases in the middle. CDR1 and CDR2 (germline): SGHNT, YENEEA. This CDR3 has 16 amino acids.